What follows describes a single TCR beta chain. The antigen is not known. Clones were sequenced by immunoSEQ multiplex PCR, and TCRdb holds only the in-frame ones, with some missing. Here the sample spans 30,000 to 35,000 clones, more than 70% being singletons. This sample is drawn from a study of T cells in localized non-small cell lung cancer. General study findings and limits: Uninvolved nearby lung showed the greatest T cell clonality, exceeding that found in tumor. Adjacent lung tissue had a median approximately 57 of the top 100 clones found in the tumor. Elevated circulating T cell density in blood was associated with longer overall survival.

The V gene's germline CDR1 is SGHRS and CDR2 YFSETQ. V was cut by 4 bases and J by 0 bases, with 16 bases left in between. The CDR3 consists of 16 residues. The starting material was peripheral blood, obtained before any cancer treatment. The source is a woman aged 40-75 years with stage I lung adenocarcinoma. This chain links TRBV5-1 with TRBJ1-1; D gene uncertain. This chain's CDR3 is CASSNSIGLMNTEAFF. Here the CDR3 DNA reads TGCGCCAGCAGCAACAGTATAGGTCTTATGAACACTGAAGCTTTCTTT.